Many counts were recorded for the clone carrying this T cell receptor (beta chain). Its specificity is unknown. This sample is part of a study of T cells after yellow fever vaccination. Via MiXCR, TCRdb re-called the 5' RACE reads, giving one row per CDR3 protein. The table lists some 240,000 distinct CDR3 sequences, about 3.5% of them singletons. Study-level results: Boosting was followed by the reappearance of most primary-vaccination clones (roughly 96% CD4, about 88% CD8). Abundant contaminating clonotypes from the bulk population could appear in FACS-sorted repertoires. Weaker overall was a secondary response that nonetheless peaked faster, on day 5 versus 15.

CDR1 MNHNY and CDR2 SVGAGI come from the germline V gene (reference sequence). This CDR3 region has 15 residues. The ends lost 5 bases at V and 3 bases at J; junction bases unmatched: 7. Sequenced material: PBMCs, taken 15 days after the yellow fever booster vaccination. This sequence originates from a man aged 18 to 29 who received the YFV17D yellow fever vaccine. The chain uses TRBV6-6 and TRBJ2-5; TRBD1 matches 9 bases. CDR3 coding DNA: TGTGCCAGCAGTCCACCCGGGACAGGGAAAGAGACCCAGTACTTC. It encodes CASSPPGTGKETQYF.